The source of this T cell receptor (beta chain) is a study of T cell responses to AZD1222 COVID-19 vaccine. The method was immunoSEQ multiplex PCR; TCRdb's version includes in-frame clones alone and lacks a portion of them. Of roughly 180,000 clones in the sample, roughly nine tenths are singletons; the top ten hold approximately 6.9%. The material sequenced was peripheral blood, taken on day 0 of AZD1222 vaccination. This sequence was found in an adult in good health.

The CDR3 reads CAISEPTGVAQHF. The DNA of the CDR3 is TGTGCCATCAGTGAGCCTACTGGGGTGGCCCAGCATTTT. This chain uses TRBV10-3 with TRBJ1-5; no clear D. There are 13 residues in the CDR3. Germline V gives CDR1 ENHRY, CDR2 SYGVKD. V was cut by 2 bases and J by 11 bases, with 13 bases left in between.